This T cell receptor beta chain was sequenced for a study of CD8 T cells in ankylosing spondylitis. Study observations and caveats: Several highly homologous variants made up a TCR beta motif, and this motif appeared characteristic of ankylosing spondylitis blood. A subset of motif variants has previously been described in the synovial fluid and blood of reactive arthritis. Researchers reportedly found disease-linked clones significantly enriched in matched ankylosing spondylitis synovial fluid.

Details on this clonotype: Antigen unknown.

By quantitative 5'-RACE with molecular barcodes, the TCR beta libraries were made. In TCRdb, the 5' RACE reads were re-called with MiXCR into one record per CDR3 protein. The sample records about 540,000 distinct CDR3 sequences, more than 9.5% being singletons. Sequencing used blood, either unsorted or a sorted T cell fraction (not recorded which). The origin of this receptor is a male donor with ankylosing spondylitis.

The CDR3 here is CASSTGQTNYGYTF. The CDR3, as DNA: TGCGCCAGCAGCACGGGACAGACAAACTATGGCTACACCTTC. This chain joins TRBV5-1 and TRBJ1-2; 7 bases line up with TRBD1. The CDR3 runs to 14 residues. Unmatched junction bases numbered 5, after V lost 4 bases and J lost 2 bases. Germline V CDR1 and CDR2: SGHRS, YFSETQ.